The 30 T cell receptor beta chains below were found in one sample sequenced in a study of T cells in Graves' hyperthyroidism and ophthalmopathy. TCR beta CDR3 regions were amplified from RNA transcripts. HTBI primers were the set used in a first-round RT-PCR of the TCR CDR3. TCRdb called the multiplex PCR reads again in MiXCR, with one record for every CDR3 protein. Seen here are 600,000 to 700,000 distinct CDR3 sequences, 14% to 15% observed once, and the top ten hold approximately 4.3%. The sample taken for sequencing was blood. Receptors were obtained from a woman aged 40 to 50 with Graves' ophthalmopathy.

Comment on this clonotype: Being one base from a much bigger clone, this may be a read error. This chain uses TRBV2 with TRBJ2-5, with 11 bases fitting TRBD1. CDR1 and CDR2 (germline): SNHLY, FYNNEI. The CDR3 sequence is 16 residues long. CDR3 sequence (DNA): TGTACCAGCAGTCCCGGGACAGGGGGTTACCAAGAGACCCAGTACTTC. Protein: CTSSPGTGGYQETQYF.

J is TRBJ2-2 and V is TRBV29-1, with 7 bases aligning to TRBD1. V was pared by 6 bases and J by 0 bases, with 10 bases of the junction left unmatched. This CDR3 is built from 16 residues. CDR1 and CDR2 from the germline V gene are SQVTM and ANQGSEA. The CDR3 coding sequence is TGCAGCGTCCGCACGCGGACAGGCCCGAACACCGGGGAGCTGTTTTTT. Translating it yields CSVRTRTGPNTGELFF.

The chain uses TRBV29-1 and TRBJ1-1; perhaps TRBD1 as D (5 bases). Trimming shortened V by 1 base and J by 1 base, and 13 bases separated the two germline ends. This CDR3 has 15 residues. Per the germline V gene, CDR1 is SQVTM and CDR2 is ANQGSEA. CDR3 nucleotide sequence: TGCAGCGTTGAAGGGTTCTGGCAGGGGAACACTGAAGCTTTCTTT. Translated: CSVEGFWQGNTEAFF.

This clonotype was seen many times. This chain joins TRBV6-5 and TRBJ2-2, with TRBD2 as a possible D gene (5 bases). Trimming removed 3 bases from V and 4 bases from J, with 12 bases in between. Germline values: CDR1 MNHEY, CDR2 SVGAGI. The CDR3 has 15 residues. The chain's CDR3 is CASSYKPRGTGELFF. DNA for the CDR3: TGTGCCAGCAGTTATAAACCCCGGGGCACCGGGGAGCTGTTTTTT.

This clonotype occurred many times. J is TRBJ2-3 and V is TRBV10-3; TRBD2 aligns across 8 bases. The germline gives CDR1 ENHRY, CDR2 SYGVKD. This CDR3 has 15 amino acids. Trimming cost V 5 bases and J 6 bases; bases outside gene matches: 10. The CDR3 protein is CAISSGGRDSDTQYF. The CDR3 nucleotides read TGTGCCATCAGTTCGGGGGGGCGGGATTCGGATACGCAGTATTTT.

The V and J genes are TRBV19 and TRBJ2-2, with 11 nucleotides matching TRBD2. The CDR3 spans 19 residues. The trim removed 5 bases at V and 5 bases at J, leaving 16 bases unmatched. CDR1 is LNHDA and CDR2 is SQIVND in the germline V gene (reference sequence). Written as DNA, the CDR3 is TGTGCCAGTAGTCGAGGACGTAGCGGGAGGGCTGAGTGGACCGGGGAGCTGTTTTTT. It specifies CASSRGRSGRAEWTGELFF.

The V and J genes are TRBV3-1 and TRBJ1-2; possibly TRBD1 for D (5 bases). Trimming shortened V by 4 bases and J by 4 bases, and 19 bases separated the two germline ends. Per germline, CDR1 LGHDT and CDR2 YNNKEL (reference sequence). The CDR3 has 16 amino acids. The CDR3 nucleotides read TGTGCCAGCAGCCCGAAATTCACCGGGACGGGCTATGGCTACACCTTC. As protein: CASSPKFTGTGYGYTF.

This clonotype was counted at least ten times. The chain recombines TRBV7-3 with TRBJ1-2; D uncertain. The CDR3 runs to 13 residues. Germline V gene lookup returns CDR1 SGHTA and CDR2 FQGTGA. Trimming stripped 3 bases from V and 6 bases from J, with 11 bases between. CDR3 region: CASSFSRWDGYTF. The CDR3 DNA sequence: TGTGCCAGCAGCTTTTCTCGTTGGGATGGCTACACCTTC.

This clonotype was counted many times. This CDR3 reads CASSLGIREQYF. CDR3 in DNA: TGTGCCAGCAGCTTGGGTATACGCGAGCAGTACTTC. The J gene is TRBJ2-7, the V gene TRBV7-2; unclear D gene. Germline lookup yields CDR1 SGHTA and CDR2 FQGNSA. Trimming removed 3 bases at V and 6 bases at J, with 9 bases between. The CDR3 extends over 12 amino acids.

There are many counts of this clonotype. The chain is built from TRBV27 and TRBJ1-3, with D unresolved. Trimming cost V 6 bases and J 1 base, with 7 bases left between them. Germline CDR1 reads MNHEY; CDR2 reads SMNVEV (reference sequence). This CDR3 is built from 13 residues. This chain's CDR3 is CASRLSSGNTIYF. The CDR3 bases are TGTGCCAGCAGACTCTCTTCTGGAAACACCATATATTTT.

This clonotype was observed many times. The rearrangement uses TRBV28 and TRBJ2-7, with unresolved D. The CDR3 has 14 amino acids. Trimming cost V 2 bases and J 5 bases, with 13 bases left between them. Germline V CDR1 and CDR2: MDHEN, SYDVKM. CDR3 nucleotide sequence: TGTGCCAGCAGTTTAATGGGGAAGGCCCACGAGCAGTACTTC. Amino acid sequence: CASSLMGKAHEQYF. The full variable domain, rest sourced from reference TRBV28 and TRBJ2-7, is DVKVTQSSRYLVKRTGEKVFLECVQDMDHENMFWYRQDPGLGLRLIYFSYDVKMKEKGDIPEGYSVSREKKERFSLILESASTNQTSMYLCASSLMGKAHEQYFGPGTRLTVT.

This chain links TRBV27 with TRBJ1-2; TRBD1 aligns across 7 bases. CDR1 MNHEY and CDR2 SMNVEV come from the germline V gene (reference sequence). The CDR3 length is 12 residues. The junction had 4 bases not matched to a gene; V was cut back by 6 bases and J by 6 bases. CDR3 DNA: TGTGCCAGCAGCGCAGGGGGGGATGGCTACACCTTC. This sequence encodes CASSAGGDGYTF.

In its sample, this clonotype was seen many times. This CDR3 reads CAWAVTNDQPQHF. The DNA for the CDR3 is TGTGCCTGGGCTGTGACAAACGATCAGCCCCAGCATTTT. The chain carries TRBV30 and TRBJ1-5; D gene unclear. Germline-derived CDR1 and CDR2 are GTSNPN and SVGIG (reference sequence). V was clipped by 5 bases and J by 5 bases, with 13 bases between them. The CDR3 contains 13 residues.

This chain uses TRBV30 with TRBJ2-5; 8 bases line up with TRBD2. The CDR3 sequence is 13 residues long. Trimming cost V 0 bases and J 4 bases; bases outside gene matches: 1. The germline V gene has CDR1 GTSNPN and CDR2 SVGIG (reference sequence). DNA of the CDR3: TGTGCCTGGAGTGTCGGGAGGGCAGAGACCCAGTACTTC. Protein product: CAWSVGRAETQYF.

This clonotype was found once. V usage is TRBV27 and J usage is TRBJ2-7; 7 bases are shared with TRBD1. Trimming at V came to 2 bases and at J to 2 bases, leaving 9 bases not matched to a gene. The germline V gene encodes CDR1 MNHEY and CDR2 SMNVEV (reference sequence). CDR3 size: 16 residues. CDR3 amino acids: CASSLNPRQGAYEQYF. DNA for the CDR3: TGTGCCAGCAGTTTAAACCCCCGACAGGGCGCCTACGAGCAGTACTTC.

The table lists this clonotype with many counts. This chain connects TRBV12-3 or TRBV12-4 to TRBJ1-1; TRBD1 is a possible D gene (5 bases). The length of the CDR3 is 13 residues. Trimming stripped 1 base from V and 7 bases from J, with 10 bases between. CDR3 in amino acids: CASSLGIDSEAFF. The CDR3 bases are TGTGCCAGCAGTTTAGGAATCGACAGTGAAGCTTTCTTT.

This clonotype was counted ten times or more. This chain links TRBV19 with TRBJ2-7; 8 positions agree with TRBD2. Germline CDR1 and CDR2: LNHDA and SQIVND (reference sequence). CDR3 length: 15 residues. V was clipped by 1 base and J by 0 bases; unmatched bases: 2. CDR3 residues: CASSIAGGSSYEQYF. CDR3 DNA: TGTGCCAGTAGTATAGCGGGAGGGAGCTCCTACGAGCAGTACTTC.

In its sample, this clonotype was seen a few times. V is TRBV19 and J is TRBJ2-3; TRBD1 aligns across 9 bases. Germline V lookup: CDR1 LNHDA, CDR2 SQIVND (reference sequence). The length of the CDR3 is 17 residues. The ends lost 5 bases at V and 6 bases at J; junction bases unmatched: 15. Written as DNA, the CDR3 is TGTGCCAGTAGTGGAAGACAGGGGGTAAGATACGTGGATACGCAGTATTTT. Its protein is CASSGRQGVRYVDTQYF.

This clonotype was seen a handful of times. V gene TRBV10-3 combines with J gene TRBJ2-2; weak D call: TRBD1 (5 bases). The germline V gene encodes CDR1 ENHRY and CDR2 SYGVKD. V was pared by 4 bases and J by 6 bases, with 21 bases between. This CDR3 comprises 17 residues. The CDR3 nucleotides are TGTGCCATCAGTGCCTACGAGGCTGGGGCTGGATCCGGGGAGCTGTTTTTT. Translation gives CAISAYEAGAGSGELFF.

The rearrangement joins TRBV27 to TRBJ1-3; D ambiguous. CDR3 size: 17 residues. V lost 5 bases, J lost 3 bases, and 20 bases lay in between. Germline V gives CDR1 MNHEY, CDR2 SMNVEV (reference sequence). In nucleotides, the CDR3 is TGTGCCAGCAGTCTCTCCTATCTAGGGTCGGGTGGAAACACCATATATTTT. Its translation is CASSLSYLGSGGNTIYF.

This clonotype was seen only a few times. The J gene is TRBJ2-3, the V gene TRBV20-1; TRBD2 agrees at 7 bases. CDR3 length: 16 amino acids. V dropped 0 bases and J dropped 3; count of bases not matched to a gene: 9. Per germline, CDR1 DFQATT and CDR2 SNEGSKA (reference sequence). The CDR3 here is CSARDPSGGETDTQYF. For the CDR3, the DNA is TGCAGTGCTAGAGATCCCTCTGGGGGGGAGACAGATACGCAGTATTTT.

The chain is built from TRBV28 and TRBJ1-2; no firm D call. Germline loops: CDR1 MDHEN, CDR2 SYDVKM. V lost 6 bases and J 2 bases, leaving 10 bases between the germline ends. This CDR3 has 13 amino acids. CDR3 DNA sequence: TGTGCCAGCAGGGACTTCCCGAACTATGGCTACACCTTC. It is translated as CASRDFPNYGYTF.

This chain connects TRBV29-1 to TRBJ2-5; D might be TRBD1 (5 bases). The V end was cut by 6 bases, the J end by 3 bases, with 17 bases between. This CDR3 has 14 residues. Germline CDR1 SQVTM, CDR2 ANQGSEA. Written as DNA, the CDR3 is TGCAGCGTCCTGAAGAGAGGCAGGGAAGAGACCCAGTACTTC. This translates into CSVLKRGREETQYF.

This clonotype was seen once. This chain connects TRBV19 to TRBJ1-1; D is unresolved. CDR1 and CDR2 (germline): LNHDA, SQIVND (reference sequence). Trimming pared 6 bases from V and 8 bases from J, leaving 10 bases between. This CDR3 is 11 amino acids long. CDR3 sequence: CASRITEEAFF. CDR3 bases: TGTGCCAGTAGGATCACGGAGGAAGCTTTCTTT.

This clonotype was observed many times. V and J are TRBV6-5 and TRBJ1-1, with a possible D match to TRBD1 (5 bases). V was cut by 6 bases and J by 8 bases, with 13 bases left in between. Per the germline V gene, CDR1 is MNHEY and CDR2 is SVGAGI. CDR3 length: 12 residues. CDR3: CASSHGAVEAFF. Written as DNA, the CDR3 is TGTGCCAGCAGCCACGGGGCGGTGGAAGCTTTCTTT.

Many counts were recorded for this clonotype. This rearrangement joins TRBV6-2 or TRBV6-3 to TRBJ1-5; 7 positions agree with TRBD1. The CDR3 is made up of 18 amino acids. J lost 5 bases, V lost 4 bases, and 17 bases had no gene match. Germline CDR1 is MNHEY and CDR2 is SVGEGT. The CDR3 coding sequence is TGTGCCAGCAGTTCCCTCCAGGGTGGAGGGGGCGGTTATCAGCCCCAGCATTTT. This sequence encodes CASSSLQGGGGGYQPQHF.

This chain uses TRBV6-5 with TRBJ2-7; 10 bases are shared with TRBD2. This CDR3 contains 15 residues. Germline V lookup: CDR1 MNHEY, CDR2 SVGAGI. Trimming took 4 bases from V and 6 from J; bases not matched to a gene: 9. This CDR3 reads CASSSPGQREGEQYF. CDR3 bases: TGTGCCAGCAGTTCCCCTGGGCAGCGGGAGGGCGAGCAGTACTTC.

This clonotype was seen repeatedly, ten times or more. The genes are TRBV29-1 and TRBJ2-5; 14 bases fit TRBD2. The CDR3 runs 15 residues. The germline V gene has CDR1 SQVTM and CDR2 ANQGSEA. After removal of 6 bases from V and 2 bases from J, the junction contained 5 bases not matched to a gene. The CDR3 DNA reads TGCAGCGTCGGGACTAGCGGGAGCAAACAAGAGACCCAGTACTTC. Translated: CSVGTSGSKQETQYF.

The table lists this clonotype with many counts. The chain carries TRBV2 and TRBJ1-5; D is unresolved. Trimming took 6 bases from V and 6 from J, leaving 15 bases between them. Germline loops: CDR1 SNHLY, CDR2 FYNNEI. This CDR3 comprises 14 residues. This CDR3 is CASSSPPESQPQHF. In DNA, the CDR3 is TGTGCCAGCAGCTCACCCCCCGAAAGTCAGCCCCAGCATTTT.

This clonotype was seen at least ten times. The rearrangement uses TRBV19 and TRBJ1-1; D is ambiguous. The CDR3 is 14 residues long. Deletions cut 7 bases from V and 0 bases from J, with 12 bases between. Germline values: CDR1 LNHDA, CDR2 SQIVND (reference sequence). DNA for the CDR3: TGTGCCAGTACGGTCGGGAGGATGAACACTGAAGCTTTCTTT. Protein: CASTVGRMNTEAFF.